This T cell receptor beta chain derives from a study of OX40 agonist ivuxolimab in advanced cancers. CDR3 length equals 15 residues. Germline assignment: CDR1 SGHRS and CDR2 YFSETQ. The germline V and J ends were trimmed by 1 base and 2 bases, with 10 bases remaining between them. Assay: immunoSEQ multiplex PCR; the TCRdb copy retains only in-frame clones and omits some. Among some 70,000 clones listed, roughly nine tenths were seen once. The sequence was collected from an adult with an advanced solid tumor such as melanoma, head and neck, liver or kidney cancer. Here the sequenced sample was CD4+ or CD8+ T cells sorted from blood, taken in a trial of the OX40 agonist ivuxolimab. The gene calls are TRBV5-1 and TRBJ2-1; D gene unclear. CDR3 nucleotide sequence: TGCGCCAGCAGCTTGTCACACTCCACCTACAATGAGCAGTTCTTC. As protein: CASSLSHSTYNEQFF. The entire variable domain, with the rest obtained from reference TRBV5-1 and TRBJ2-1, is as follows: KAGVTQTPRYLIKTRGQQVTLSCSPISGHRSVSWYQQTPGQGLQFLFEYFSETQRNKGNFPGRFSGRQFSNSRSEMNVSTLELGDSALYLCASSLSHSTYNEQFFGPGTRLTVL.